A single sample gave rise to the 2 T cell receptor beta chains below, sequenced in a study of T-cell reconstitution after alpha-beta-depleted transplantation in children. Using unique molecular identifiers, the investigators prepared the TCRbeta library. MiXCR was run by TCRdb on the PCR reads, yielding one entry per CDR3 protein. The sample has about 110,000 distinct CDR3 sequences, under 13% seen once. This material consisted of PBMCs from the stem cell graft donor, taken from the stem cell graft. These receptors all come from a human donor who donated a stem cell graft to a child with acute lymphoblastic leukemia.

This clonotype was counted ten times or more. The chain employs TRBV5-5 and TRBJ1-1, with D unresolved. The CDR3 extends over 15 amino acids. Germline loops: CDR1 SGHKS, CDR2 YYEKEE (reference sequence). V was clipped by 1 base and J by 1 base, with 11 bases between them. The CDR3 spells CASSLLWGANTEAFF. The CDR3 DNA sequence: TGTGCCAGCAGCTTGTTATGGGGAGCGAACACTGAAGCTTTCTTT.

This clonotype was detected ten times or more. The chain couples TRBV7-2 to TRBJ1-2; 9 nucleotides line up with TRBD1. The CDR3 length is 15 residues. Germline V lookup: CDR1 SGHTA, CDR2 FQGNSA. V shed 5 bases, J shed 6 bases, and the junction held 10 bases outside the gene matches. The CDR3 region is CASSPWDRVEDGYTF. As DNA, the CDR3 is TGTGCCAGCAGCCCATGGGACAGGGTGGAGGATGGCTACACCTTC.